The sample holds many counts of the clone carrying this T cell receptor beta chain. Its antigen is unidentified. The sample comes from a study of T cells in Graves' hyperthyroidism and ophthalmopathy. Study-level findings and limits: Ophthalmopathy and stable hyperthyroidism were told apart by a 13 V-J model. Most expanded thyroid clonotypes above 0.001 recurred in blood.

Amplified TCR beta CDR3 regions derived from RNA transcripts. The TCR CDR3 was amplified in a first-round RT-PCR using the HTBI primer set. TCRdb reanalysed the multiplex PCR reads using MiXCR and keeps one entry per CDR3 protein. Of 450,000 to 650,000 distinct CDR3 sequences in the sample, approximately 17% were seen once. Clinicians diagnosed patients from clinical symptoms, serum thyroxine and TRAb, thyroid ultrasound and orbital computed tomography. CDR1 is SGHNT, CDR2 YENEEA, per germline. Trimming took 5 bases from V and 6 from J; bases not matched to a gene: 8. The CDR3 contains 15 residues. The V and J genes are TRBV11-3 and TRBJ2-1; the match to TRBD2 covers 9 bases. The specimen sequenced was blood. This TCR was sampled from a woman between 18 and 29 years old with Graves' ophthalmopathy. This chain's CDR3 is CASSQRGGRANEQFF. DNA of the CDR3: TGTGCCAGCAGCCAAAGGGGCGGGAGGGCCAATGAGCAGTTCTTC.